The 3 T cell receptor beta chains in this list originate from one sample, sequenced in a study of siplizumab effects on memory and regulatory T cells. The mixed lymphocyte reaction cells underwent coculture at 37°C for roughly six days. These receptors' antigens are unknown. Profiling relied on immunoSEQ multiplex PCR, and the TCRdb table lists in-frame clones only, not all of them. The profile shows roughly 7,100 clones, just over 35% of them singletons. Sequences were obtained from CFSE-low (dividing) CD8+ T cells sorted from an allogeneic mixed lymphocyte reaction. The source is a human donor in good health; the cells came from an allogeneic mixed lymphocyte reaction.

The genes are TRBV5-1 and TRBJ2-7, with 7 bases that match TRBD1. V dropped 2 bases and J dropped 4; count of bases not matched to a gene: 3. Germline loops: CDR1 SGHRS, CDR2 YFSETQ. The CDR3 length is 13 residues. Here the CDR3 reads CASSFQQGYEQYF. CDR3 DNA: TGCGCCAGCAGCTTTCAACAGGGGTACGAGCAGTACTTC.

A note on this clone: Mismatch with germline at one junction end may stem from a read error. The chain carries TRBV5-4 and TRBJ2-7; TRBD1 agrees at 8 bases. This CDR3 spans 14 amino acids. Germline CDR1 reads SGHNT; CDR2 reads YYREEE (reference sequence). The chain's CDR3 is CASRWGTGVDEQYF. CDR3 nucleotide sequence: TGCGCCAGCCGGTGGGGGACAGGTGTGGACGAGCAGTACTTC.

This clone turned up a few times. The chain joins TRBV19 to TRBJ1-1; TRBD1 is a possible D gene (5 bases). V shed 3 bases and J shed 6 bases, with 8 bases lying between them. The CDR3 sequence is 12 residues long. Germline V gene lookup returns CDR1 LNHDA and CDR2 SQIVND (reference sequence). CDR3 coding DNA: TGTGCCAGTAGTATGGGGGGTGCTGAAGCTTTCTTT. It codes for CASSMGGAEAFF.